Each of the 21 T cell receptor beta chains below was sequenced from the same sample in a study of beta chain features in type 1 diabetes. The sequenced template was cDNA made from the entire isolated RNA. Generated by immunoSEQ multiplex PCR, the TCRdb table keeps only in-frame clones and is missing some. The sample carries hundreds of thousands of clones, approximately 30% recorded once. The sample consisted of naive CD4+ T cells from blood. The origin of the receptors is a man younger than 35 in good health.

This clone appeared a few times. Here the CDR3 reads CASTEGGLREQYF. The CDR3 region has the DNA TGTGCCAGCACGGAGGGGGGGCTAAGGGAGCAGTACTTC. The chain employs TRBV25-1 and TRBJ2-7; perhaps TRBD2 as D (7 bases). Trimming left V 7 bases short and J 7 bases short, with 17 bases between. Germline V CDR1 and CDR2: MGHDK, SYGVNS. CDR3 length: 13 residues.

This clone occurred a few times. The germline gene is not matched at one end of the junction; a read error may be the cause. The chain has TRBV7-7 and TRBJ2-1; the match to TRBD2 covers 9 bases. CDR3 length: 15 amino acids. From germline, CDR1 is SSHAT and CDR2 FNYEAQ (reference sequence). Here the CDR3 reads CASSPGLAIYNEQFF. The CDR3 DNA reads as TGTGCTAGCAGCCCAGGACTAGCGATCTACAATGAGCAGTTCTTC. Drawing the rest from reference TRBV7-7 and TRBJ2-1, the complete variable domain is GAGVSQSPRYKVTKRGQDVTLRCDPISSHATLYWYQQALGQGPEFLTYFNYEAQPDKSGLPSDRFSAERPEGSISTLTIQRTEQRDSAMYRCASSPGLAIYNEQFFGPGTRLTVL.

The J gene is TRBJ2-5, the V gene TRBV30, with 7 bases matching TRBD1. CDR1 GTSNPN and CDR2 SVGIG come from the germline V gene (reference sequence). CDR3 length: 15 residues. The V and J ends lost 0 bases and 6 bases, in that order; junction bases with no gene match: 10. CDR3 sequence (DNA): TGTGCCTGGAGTGTAGGGGGCGGCATCGCGAAGACCCAGTACTTC. Translation: CAWSVGGGIAKTQYF.

J is TRBJ2-7 and V is TRBV29-1; 9 nucleotides line up with TRBD1. J lost 7 bases, V lost 0 bases, and 4 bases had no gene match. The CDR3 extends over 13 amino acids. Germline assignment: CDR1 SQVTM and CDR2 ANQGSEA. CDR3 sequence reads: CSVEDRQGEEQYF. For the CDR3, the DNA is TGCAGCGTTGAAGACAGACAGGGGGAAGAGCAGTACTTC.

The chain carries TRBV18 and TRBJ1-2, with 7 nucleotides matching TRBD1. Germline lookup yields CDR1 KGHSH and CDR2 LQKENI. The CDR3 runs 15 residues. Trimming at V came to 4 bases and at J to 0 bases, leaving 5 bases not matched to a gene. The CDR3: CASSLGTVTNYGYTF. The CDR3 region has the DNA TGTGCCAGCTCACTTGGGACAGTGACTAACTATGGCTACACCTTC.

This clone was detected only a few times. The chain has TRBV19 and TRBJ1-1, with no clear D. This CDR3 contains 12 residues. V lost 6 bases and J 4 bases, leaving 9 bases between the germline ends. Germline CDR1 and CDR2: LNHDA and SQIVND (reference sequence). The CDR3 DNA follows: TGTGCCAGTAGCCTCTGGGGCACTGAAGCTTTCTTT. Translated, it gives CASSLWGTEAFF.

CDR3 sequence (DNA): TGTGCCAGCTCACCGGCAGGGGACGAGCAGTACTTC. Translated, it gives CASSPAGDEQYF. This chain uses TRBV18 with TRBJ2-7; D is perhaps TRBD1 (6 bases). V lost 3 bases and J lost 5, with 8 bases in between. In germline, CDR1 is KGHSH, CDR2 LQKENI. This CDR3 spans 12 amino acids.

To note about this clone: At one end the junction does not follow the germline gene, possibly because of a read error. The rearrangement uses TRBV7-7 and TRBJ1-1; D uncertain. Germline lookup yields CDR1 SSHAT and CDR2 FNYEAQ (reference sequence). The CDR3 covers 12 residues. The DNA for the CDR3 is TGTGCTAGCAGACCTTTAGGAACCGAAGCTTTCTTT. Protein: CASRPLGTEAFF.

The V call is TRBV30, the J call TRBJ2-7; the D gene is possibly TRBD2 (7 bases). The V gene's germline CDR1 is GTSNPN and CDR2 SVGIG (reference sequence). V lost 5 bases, J lost 4 bases, and 12 bases lay in between. The CDR3 consists of 12 residues. The CDR3 DNA reads as TGTGCCTGGGAACAGGGAGGGTACGAGCAGTACTTC. Translating gives CAWEQGGYEQYF. Based on the CDR3 plus reference TRBV30 and TRBJ2-7, the full variable domain is SQTIHQWPATLVQPVGSPLSLECTVEGTSNPNLYWYRQAAGRGLQLLFYSVGIGQISSEVPQNLSASRPQDRQFILSSKKLLLSDSGFYLCAWEQGGYEQYFGPGTRLTVT.

In its sample, this clone was seen a few times. This rearrangement joins TRBV6-1 to TRBJ2-3; TRBD1 matches at 7 bases. V dropped 3 bases and J dropped 1; count of bases not matched to a gene: 4. The CDR3 has 15 amino acids. Per the germline V gene, CDR1 is MNHNS and CDR2 is SASEGT. Written as DNA, the CDR3 is TGTGCCAGCAGTGAGCAGGGGGAAGGCACAGATACGCAGTATTTT. It specifies CASSEQGEGTDTQYF.

This clone showed up just a few times. The chain recombines TRBV5-1 with TRBJ2-3; TRBD1 agrees at 8 bases. The CDR3 sequence is 15 residues long. Trimming at V came to 1 base and at J to 3 bases, leaving 4 bases not matched to a gene. The germline V gene has CDR1 SGHRS and CDR2 YFSETQ. The CDR3 protein is CASSLTRTGTDTQYF. The CDR3 DNA reads as TGCGCCAGCAGCTTGACGAGGACAGGGACAGATACGCAGTATTTT.

This clone was counted once. The chain is built from TRBV5-4 and TRBJ2-3; TRBD2 agrees at 8 bases. Germline V gene lookup returns CDR1 SGHNT and CDR2 YYREEE (reference sequence). Losses at the gene ends were 0 bases for V and 2 bases for J; bases not matched to a gene: 11. There are 18 residues in the CDR3. DNA of the CDR3: TGTGCCAGCAGCTTGGGGCGTCGCCTAGCGGGTTCCACAGATACGCAGTATTTT. Translated, it gives CASSLGRRLAGSTDTQYF.

V gene TRBV30 combines with J gene TRBJ2-7; tentative D call: TRBD1 (5 bases). The CDR3 contains 14 residues. Per germline, CDR1 GTSNPN and CDR2 SVGIG (reference sequence). V was shortened by 0 bases and J by 6 bases, with 15 bases between the two germline ends. The CDR3 is CAWSVRRAGREQYF. In DNA form, the CDR3 reads TGTGCCTGGAGTGTACGAAGGGCAGGGCGCGAGCAGTACTTC.

The chain is built from TRBV10-3 and TRBJ2-7; D gene unclear. CDR3 size: 15 residues. CDR1 and CDR2 (germline): ENHRY, SYGVKD. V was shortened by 3 bases and J by 1 base, with 13 bases between the two germline ends. The CDR3 spells CAISESDFLSYEQYF. CDR3 bases: TGTGCCATCAGTGAAAGCGACTTCCTTTCCTACGAGCAGTACTTC.

This clone showed up just a few times. The rearrangement uses TRBV9 and TRBJ2-3; D assignment may be TRBD1 or TRBD2 (5 bases each). Germline loops: CDR1 SGDLS, CDR2 YYNGEE. This CDR3 spans 16 amino acids. Trimming pared 4 bases from V and 5 bases from J, leaving 20 bases between. CDR3 DNA sequence: TGTGCCAGCAGCTTTTCGACTATCCCGGGGCGAGATACGCAGTATTTT. Translated, it gives CASSFSTIPGRDTQYF.

This clone was picked up a small number of times. The chain is built from TRBV27 and TRBJ1-3, with D unclear. CDR1 is MNHEY, CDR2 SMNVEV, per germline (reference sequence). Trimming removed 5 bases from V and 4 bases from J, with 15 bases in between. This CDR3 comprises 15 residues. This CDR3 reads CASSPLSRGGNTIYF. CDR3 in DNA: TGTGCCAGCAGTCCCCTCAGCCGTGGCGGAAACACCATATATTTT.

The chain has TRBV5-1 and TRBJ2-1; weak D call: TRBD2 (6 bases). Trimming removed 2 bases at V and 2 bases at J, with 11 bases between. In germline, CDR1 is SGHRS, CDR2 YFSETQ. This CDR3 spans 15 amino acids. CDR3: CASSFAAGAYNEQFF. The CDR3, as DNA: TGCGCCAGCAGCTTTGCAGCGGGCGCCTACAATGAGCAGTTCTTC.

This clone appeared a few times. Other DNA sequences within the sample encode an identical CDR3. V is TRBV7-9 and J is TRBJ2-3; 8 bases are shared with TRBD1. This CDR3 is 15 amino acids long. Germline V gene sequence: CDR1 SEHNR, CDR2 FQNEAQ (reference sequence). V shed 5 bases and J 6 bases; nucleotides not matched to a gene: 10. In DNA, the CDR3 is TGTGCCAGCAGCCTCGGGACAGGTGGAGGCGATACGCAGTATTTT. This codes for CASSLGTGGGDTQYF.

V and J are TRBV7-2 and TRBJ2-7, with D perhaps matching TRBD2 (5 bases). CDR3 size: 15 residues. Looked up from germline, CDR1 is SGHTA and CDR2 is FQGNSA. Trimming pared 1 base from V and 4 bases from J, leaving 14 bases between. CDR3 loop: CASSLGRESGYEQYF. As DNA, the CDR3 is TGTGCCAGCAGCTTAGGACGCGAAAGCGGTTACGAGCAGTACTTC.

J is TRBJ1-3 and V is TRBV29-1; D is undetermined. This CDR3 region has 12 residues. Germline values: CDR1 SQVTM, CDR2 ANQGSEA. Trimming shortened V by 7 bases and J by 1 base, and 8 bases separated the two germline ends. The CDR3 coding sequence is TGCAGCGCTAGGATTTCTGGAAACACCATATATTTT. Its protein product is CSARISGNTIYF.

CDR3 residues: CATSSEASNQPQHF. In nucleotides, the CDR3 is TGTGCCACCTCCTCGGAGGCTAGCAATCAGCCCCAGCATTTT. The rearrangement links TRBV10-3 to TRBJ1-5; D gene uncertain. Per the germline V gene, CDR1 is ENHRY and CDR2 is SYGVKD. Trimming cost V 10 bases and J 0 bases, with 13 bases left between them. The CDR3 runs 14 residues.